The subject of this entry is one T cell receptor beta chain. The data were taken from a study of OX40 agonist ivuxolimab in advanced cancers. Assay used: immunoSEQ multiplex PCR; TCRdb lists only in-frame clones, some missing. The profile shows some 35,000 clones, 76% of them singletons. V lost 1 base and J lost 2, with 5 bases in between. CDR1 and CDR2 from the germline V gene are SQVTM and ANQGSEA. The CDR3 has 12 amino acids. The material was CD4+ or CD8+ T cells sorted from blood, obtained in a trial of the OX40 agonist ivuxolimab. J is TRBJ2-5 and V is TRBV29-1; unclear D gene. This TCR came from an adult with an advanced solid tumor such as melanoma, head and neck, liver or kidney cancer. CDR3 region: CSVEGQQETQYF. The CDR3 bases are TGCAGCGTTGAAGGCCAACAAGAGACCCAGTACTTC.